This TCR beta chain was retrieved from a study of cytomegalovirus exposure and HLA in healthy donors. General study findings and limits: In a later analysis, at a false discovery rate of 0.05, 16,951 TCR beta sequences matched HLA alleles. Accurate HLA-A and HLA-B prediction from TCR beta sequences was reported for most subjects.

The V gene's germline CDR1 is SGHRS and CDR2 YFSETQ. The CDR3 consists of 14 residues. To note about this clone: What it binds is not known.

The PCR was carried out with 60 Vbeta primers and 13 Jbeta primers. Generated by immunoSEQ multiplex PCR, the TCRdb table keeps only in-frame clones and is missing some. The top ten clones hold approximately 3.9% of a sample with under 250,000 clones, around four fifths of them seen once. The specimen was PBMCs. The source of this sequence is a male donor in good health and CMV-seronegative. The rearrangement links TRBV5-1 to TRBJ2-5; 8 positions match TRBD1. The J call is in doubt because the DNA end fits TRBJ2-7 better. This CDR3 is CASSFGTGAYEQYF. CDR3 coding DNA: TGCGCCAGCAGCTTCGGGACAGGCGCCTACGAGCAGTACTTC.